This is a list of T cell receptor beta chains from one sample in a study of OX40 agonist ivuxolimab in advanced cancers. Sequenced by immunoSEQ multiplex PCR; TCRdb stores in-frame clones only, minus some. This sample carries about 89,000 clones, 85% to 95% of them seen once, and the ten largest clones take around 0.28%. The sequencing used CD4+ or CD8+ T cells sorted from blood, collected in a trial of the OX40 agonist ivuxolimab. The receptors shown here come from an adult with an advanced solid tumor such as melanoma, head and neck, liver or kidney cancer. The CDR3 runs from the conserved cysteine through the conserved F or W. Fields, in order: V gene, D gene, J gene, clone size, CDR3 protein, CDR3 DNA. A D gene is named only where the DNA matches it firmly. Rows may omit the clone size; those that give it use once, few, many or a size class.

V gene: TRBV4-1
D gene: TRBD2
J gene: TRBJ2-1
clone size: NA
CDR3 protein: CASSQGGTSGRLRGYNEQFF
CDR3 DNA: TGCGCCAGCAGCCAAGGGGGGACTAGCGGGAGACTTCGGGGCTACAATGAGCAGTTCTTC

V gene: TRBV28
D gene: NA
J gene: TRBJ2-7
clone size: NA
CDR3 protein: CASSSVTYEQYF
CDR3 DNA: TGTGCCAGCAGTTCAGTGACCTACGAGCAGTACTTC

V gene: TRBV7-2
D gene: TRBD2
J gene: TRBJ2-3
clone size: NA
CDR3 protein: CASSLAEPGLAGLGTDTQYF
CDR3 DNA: TGTGCCAGCAGCTTAGCGGAACCGGGACTAGCGGGACTTGGCACAGATACGCAGTATTTT

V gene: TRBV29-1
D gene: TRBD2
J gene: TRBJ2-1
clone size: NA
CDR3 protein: CSVTSGGYNEQFF
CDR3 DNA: TGCAGCGTTACAAGCGGGGGCTACAATGAGCAGTTCTTC

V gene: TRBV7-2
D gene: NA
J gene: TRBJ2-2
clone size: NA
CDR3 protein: CASSLPSGVITGELFF
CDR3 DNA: TGTGCCAGCAGCTTACCCTCGGGAGTAATCACCGGGGAGCTGTTTTTT

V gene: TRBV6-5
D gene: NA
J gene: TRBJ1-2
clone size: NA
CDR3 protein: CASSYPRGGYGYTF
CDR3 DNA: TGTGCCAGCAGTTACCCCAGGGGAGGCTATGGCTACACCTTC

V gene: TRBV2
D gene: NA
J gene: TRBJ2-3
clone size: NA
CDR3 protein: CASSRKLRITDTQYF
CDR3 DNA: TGTGCCAGCAGTCGGAAACTGAGAATCACAGATACGCAGTATTTT

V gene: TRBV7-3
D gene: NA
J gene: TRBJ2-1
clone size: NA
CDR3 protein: CASSSTGTPLSYNEQFF
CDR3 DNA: TGTGCCAGCAGCTCAACCGGGACTCCCCTCTCCTACAATGAGCAGTTCTTC

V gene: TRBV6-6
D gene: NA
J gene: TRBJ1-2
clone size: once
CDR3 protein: CASSYFPYYGYTF
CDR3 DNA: TGTGCCAGCAGTTACTTCCCATATTATGGCTACACCTTC

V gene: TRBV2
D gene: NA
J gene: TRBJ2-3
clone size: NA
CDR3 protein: CASSEAGRGDPQYF
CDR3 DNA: TGTGCCAGCAGTGAAGCGGGGCGAGGGGATCCGCAGTATTTT

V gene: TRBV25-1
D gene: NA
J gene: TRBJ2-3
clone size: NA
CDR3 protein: CASSITDTQYF
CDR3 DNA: TGTGCCAGCAGTATCACAGATACGCAGTATTTT

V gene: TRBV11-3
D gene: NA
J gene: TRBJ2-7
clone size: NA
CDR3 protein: CASSLDRNEQYF
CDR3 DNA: TGTGCCAGCAGCTTAGATCGAAACGAGCAGTACTTC

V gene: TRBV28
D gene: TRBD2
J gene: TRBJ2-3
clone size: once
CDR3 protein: CATQPSGGADTQYF
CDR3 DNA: TGTGCCACCCAACCTAGCGGGGGGGCCGATACGCAGTATTTT

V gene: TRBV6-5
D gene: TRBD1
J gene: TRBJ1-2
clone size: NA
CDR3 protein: CASSYSGTGDTGGYTF
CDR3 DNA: TGTGCCAGCAGTTACTCGGGCACAGGGGATACGGGCGGCTACACCTTC

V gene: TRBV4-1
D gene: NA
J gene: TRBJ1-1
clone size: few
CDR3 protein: CASSQVGGNTEAFF
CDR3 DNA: TGCGCCAGCAGCCAAGTAGGGGGAAACACTGAAGCTTTCTTT

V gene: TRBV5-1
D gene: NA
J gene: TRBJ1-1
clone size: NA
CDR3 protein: CASRAREGNTEAFF
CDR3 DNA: TGCGCCAGCAGGGCCCGGGAGGGGAACACTGAAGCTTTCTTT

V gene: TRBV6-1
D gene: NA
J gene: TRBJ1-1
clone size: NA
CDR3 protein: CASSAGPEAFF
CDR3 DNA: TGTGCCAGCAGCGCGGGGCCTGAAGCTTTCTTT

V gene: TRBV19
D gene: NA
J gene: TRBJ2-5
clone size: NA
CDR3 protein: CASSPRGSAQETQYF
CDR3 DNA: TGTGCCAGTAGTCCCAGGGGATCGGCCCAAGAGACCCAGTACTTC

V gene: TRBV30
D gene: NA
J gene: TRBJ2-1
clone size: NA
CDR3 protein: CAWSLGRGSVDEQFF
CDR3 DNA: TGTGCCTGGAGCCTCGGAAGGGGGAGCGTGGATGAGCAGTTCTTC

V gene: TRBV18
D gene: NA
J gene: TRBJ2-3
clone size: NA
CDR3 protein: CASSPSGGGQNTDTQYF
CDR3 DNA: TGTGCCAGCTCACCATCGGGAGGGGGACAGAACACAGATACGCAGTATTTT

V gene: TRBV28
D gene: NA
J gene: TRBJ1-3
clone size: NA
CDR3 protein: CASSSHQSAYSGNTIYF
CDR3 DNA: TGTGCCAGCAGTTCCCACCAGTCGGCCTACTCTGGAAACACCATATATTTT

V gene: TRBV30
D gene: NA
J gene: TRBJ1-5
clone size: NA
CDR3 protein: CAWSVGGNQPQHF
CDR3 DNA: TGTGCCTGGAGTGTAGGAGGAAATCAGCCCCAGCATTTT

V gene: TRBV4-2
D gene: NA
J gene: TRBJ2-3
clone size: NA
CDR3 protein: CASSHPSGTDTQYF
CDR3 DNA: TGTGCCAGCAGCCACCCAAGTGGTACAGATACGCAGTATTTT